These 20 T cell receptor beta chains came from one sample sequenced in a study of blood T cell repertoires in COVID-19. Method: immunoSEQ multiplex PCR; TCRdb's copy keeps in-frame clones and lacks some. The sample carries some 100,000 clones, about nine tenths recorded once. The sample comprised peripheral blood. These receptors all come from a man aged 50 to 59 with acute or convalescent COVID-19.

The J gene is TRBJ2-1, the V gene TRBV10-3; 8 nucleotides align to TRBD2. The CDR3 length is 18 residues. In germline, CDR1 is ENHRY, CDR2 SYGVKD. Trimming took 0 bases from V and 5 from J; bases not matched to a gene: 12. The CDR3 here is CAISESERLGRADNEQFF. The DNA for the CDR3 is TGTGCCATCAGTGAGTCGGAGAGGCTCGGGAGGGCCGACAATGAGCAGTTCTTC.

The chain carries TRBV27 and TRBJ1-2; tentative D call: TRBD1 (5 bases). The CDR3 extends over 12 amino acids. V was pared by 7 bases and J by 1 base, with 7 bases between. Germline V CDR1 and CDR2: MNHEY, SMNVEV (reference sequence). CDR3 sequence reads: CASTGGNYGYTF. The CDR3 DNA sequence: TGTGCCAGCACCGGGGGTAACTATGGCTACACCTTC.

The chain recombines TRBV7-3 with TRBJ2-1, with D hard to call. Per the germline V gene, CDR1 is SGHTA and CDR2 is FQGTGA. The CDR3 loop spans 13 amino acids. V lost 1 base to trimming and J lost 5 bases, with 6 bases between them. The CDR3 DNA reads as TGTGCCAGCAGCTTAATGGCAGACAATGAGCAGTTCTTC. Protein product: CASSLMADNEQFF.

J is TRBJ1-5 and V is TRBV2, with TRBD1 matching 8 bases. CDR3 size: 15 residues. CDR1 SNHLY and CDR2 FYNNEI come from the germline V gene. V lost 7 bases and J lost 7; bases outside the gene matches: 12. The chain's CDR3 is CASKWTGSSRQPQHF. The DNA for the CDR3 is TGTGCCAGCAAGTGGACAGGGAGTTCCAGGCAGCCCCAGCATTTT.

The chain employs TRBV6-5 and TRBJ2-1; 7 bases fit TRBD1. The CDR3 sequence is 14 residues long. The ends lost 4 bases at V and 4 bases at J; junction bases unmatched: 4. Germline assignment: CDR1 MNHEY and CDR2 SVGAGI. The CDR3 DNA is TGTGCCAGCAGTTCAGGGACAGATTACAATGAGCAGTTCTTC. Amino acids: CASSSGTDYNEQFF.

The CDR3 is CASSESDNPGNTIYF. The CDR3 bases are TGCGCCAGCAGTGAGTCCGACAACCCTGGAAACACCATATATTTT. The gene calls are TRBV10-2 and TRBJ1-3; D gene ambiguous. This CDR3 region has 15 residues. In germline, CDR1 is WSHSY, CDR2 SAAADI. The V end was cut by 0 bases, the J end by 2 bases, with 8 bases between.

The chain has TRBV30 and TRBJ2-7; 8 bases match TRBD1. Germline loops: CDR1 GTSNPN, CDR2 SVGIG (reference sequence). This CDR3 region has 14 residues. The trim removed 3 bases at V and 5 bases at J, leaving 9 bases unmatched. The CDR3 is CAWSAGRQGHEQYF. The DNA of the CDR3 is TGTGCCTGGAGCGCCGGACGACAGGGGCACGAGCAGTACTTC. The complete variable domain, with remaining parts taken from reference TRBV30 and TRBJ2-7, reads SQTIHQWPATLVQPVGSPLSLECTVEGTSNPNLYWYRQAAGRGLQLLFYSVGIGQISSEVPQNLSASRPQDRQFILSSKKLLLSDSGFYLCAWSAGRQGHEQYFGPGTRLTVT.

The V gene is TRBV6-5, the J gene TRBJ1-1; D gene ambiguous. The CDR3 contains 14 residues. Germline V lookup: CDR1 MNHEY, CDR2 SVGAGI. Between the trimmed V and J ends, which lost 8 bases and 1 base, there was a span of 14 bases. CDR3 sequence (DNA): TGTGCCAGCCGAACAAGCGGAGGGAACACTGAAGCTTTCTTT. This gives the protein CASRTSGGNTEAFF.

This clone has more than one count but fewer than ten. This chain connects TRBV3-1 (or the pseudogene TRBV3-2) to TRBJ1-4, with 8 bases lining up with TRBD1. The J segment lost 7 bases and the V segment lost 3 bases, leaving 7 bases of the junction unmatched. CDR1 and CDR2 from the germline V gene are LGHDT and YNNKEL (reference sequence). This CDR3 is 15 amino acids long. This CDR3 reads CASSQQGTGGEKLFF. In DNA form, the CDR3 reads TGTGCCAGCAGCCAGCAGGGAACAGGGGGTGAAAAACTGTTTTTT.

V usage is TRBV12-5 and J usage is TRBJ1-5, with 8 nucleotides matching TRBD1. The CDR3 runs 16 residues. The V segment lost 6 bases and the J segment 1 base; nucleotides outside the gene matches: 8. CDR1 LGHNT and CDR2 FRNRAP come from the germline V gene. The CDR3 DNA is TGTGCTAGTGGACTACTCGACAGGGGCAGCAATCAGCCCCAGCATTTT. It yields the protein CASGLLDRGSNQPQHF.

The genes are TRBV7-8 and TRBJ1-4, with no clear D. CDR3 size: 14 residues. Trimming left V 1 base short and J 4 bases short, with 7 bases between. Germline loops: CDR1 SGHVS, CDR2 FQNEAQ. The CDR3 DNA sequence: TGTGCCAGCAGCTTAGATAGCTTTAATGAAAAACTGTTTTTT. It yields the protein CASSLDSFNEKLFF.

The genes are TRBV3-1 (or the pseudogene TRBV3-2) and TRBJ2-3; 8 bases agree with TRBD2. After removal of 0 bases from V and 7 bases from J, the junction contained 3 bases not matched to a gene. This CDR3 is 14 amino acids long. Germline lookup yields CDR1 LGHDT and CDR2 YNNKEL (reference sequence). CDR3 nucleotide sequence: TGTGCCAGCAGCCAAGATAGACTAGCGTATACGCAGTATTTT. Translation gives CASSQDRLAYTQYF.

This chain links TRBV10-3 with TRBJ1-1; TRBD1 aligns across 7 bases. The V gene's germline CDR1 is ENHRY and CDR2 SYGVKD. The CDR3 consists of 12 residues. V dropped 4 bases and J dropped 6; count of bases not matched to a gene: 2. The CDR3 DNA reads as TGTGCCATCAGTGGACAGGGACCTGAAGCTTTCTTT. Translation gives CAISGQGPEAFF.

The J gene is TRBJ2-7, the V gene TRBV27; maybe TRBD1 (6 bases). The CDR3 is 14 residues long. Looked up from germline, CDR1 is MNHEY and CDR2 is SMNVEV (reference sequence). V was trimmed by 10 bases and J by 9 bases, leaving 25 bases between them. CDR3 nucleotide sequence: TGTGCCACCAGATACAGGGACAAGTCTGTATGGCAGTACTTC. Encoded protein: CATRYRDKSVWQYF.

This chain links TRBV3-1 (or the pseudogene TRBV3-2) with TRBJ1-5; perhaps TRBD1 as D (6 bases). Germline-derived CDR1 and CDR2 are LGHDT and YNNKEL (reference sequence). CDR3 length equals 13 residues. Trimming removed 5 bases from V and 6 bases from J, with 11 bases in between. The CDR3 bases are TGTGCCAGCAGCACCGACAGGTTTCAGCCCCAGCATTTT. It translates to CASSTDRFQPQHF.

The chain joins TRBV4-2 to TRBJ1-2, with D uncertain. CDR3 length: 16 amino acids. The germline V gene encodes CDR1 LGHNA and CDR2 YNFKEQ. V was trimmed by 0 bases and J by 0 bases, leaving 11 bases between them. CDR3 nucleotides: TGTGCCAGCAGCCAAGATCTGGGAGGTACTAACTATGGCTACACCTTC. This sequence encodes CASSQDLGGTNYGYTF.

This CDR3 reads CARSWRQLADTQYF. The CDR3, as DNA: TGTGCCAGAAGCTGGAGACAGTTGGCAGATACGCAGTATTTT. The J gene is TRBJ2-3, the V gene TRBV5-3; tentative D call: TRBD1 (5 bases). TRBV5-3 is an open reading frame, and its role is uncertain. CDR3 length equals 14 residues. Trimming removed 3 bases at V and 4 bases at J, with 12 bases between.

The V gene is TRBV7-9, the J gene TRBJ2-7, with D possibly matching TRBD2 (5 bases). Germline CDR1 and CDR2: SEHNR and FQNEAQ (reference sequence). Trimming pared 5 bases from V and 5 bases from J, leaving 25 bases between. The CDR3 sequence is 17 residues long. CDR3 coding DNA: TGTGCCAGCAGCCACAGAGCTATCAGCGGCGGAAGGGACGAGCAGTACTTC. It specifies CASSHRAISGGRDEQYF.

V usage is TRBV27 and J usage is TRBJ1-2; TRBD1 might be the D (6 bases). CDR1 is MNHEY, CDR2 SMNVEV, per germline (reference sequence). Trimming removed 6 bases at V and 4 bases at J, with 12 bases between. CDR3 length equals 13 residues. The CDR3 protein is CASSSDSLYGYTF. For the CDR3, the DNA is TGTGCCAGCAGCTCGGACAGCCTCTATGGCTACACCTTC.

This clone was recorded only once. V and J are TRBV11-3 and TRBJ1-1, with D maybe TRBD1 (5 bases). Germline V gene sequence: CDR1 SGHNT, CDR2 YENEEA. The CDR3 sequence is 14 residues long. V gave up 3 bases and J gave up 1 base, with 9 bases separating them. In DNA form, the CDR3 reads TGTGCCAGCAGCTTCCTTCAGGGGAACACTGAAGCTTTCTTT. Its translation is CASSFLQGNTEAFF.